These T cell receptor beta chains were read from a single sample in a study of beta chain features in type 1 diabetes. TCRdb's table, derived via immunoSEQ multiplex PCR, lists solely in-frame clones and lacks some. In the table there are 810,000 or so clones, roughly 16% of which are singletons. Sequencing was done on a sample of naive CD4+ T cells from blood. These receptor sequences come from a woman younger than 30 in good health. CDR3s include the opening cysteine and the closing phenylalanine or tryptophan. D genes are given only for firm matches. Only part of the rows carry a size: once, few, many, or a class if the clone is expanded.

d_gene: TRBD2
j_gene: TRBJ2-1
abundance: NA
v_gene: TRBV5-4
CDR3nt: TGTGCCAGCAGCTTGGGACTAGCGGGAGGCTCCTACAATGAGCAGTTCTTC
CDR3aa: CASSLGLAGGSYNEQFF

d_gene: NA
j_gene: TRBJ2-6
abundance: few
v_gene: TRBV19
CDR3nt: TGTGCCAGTAGTACCATGTCTGGGGCCAACGTCCTGACTTTC
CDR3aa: CASSTMSGANVLTF

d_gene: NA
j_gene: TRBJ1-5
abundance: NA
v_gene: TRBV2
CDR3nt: TGTGCCAGCACTCAGACAGGCCGGGGGAATCAGCCCCAGCATTTT
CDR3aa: CASTQTGRGNQPQHF

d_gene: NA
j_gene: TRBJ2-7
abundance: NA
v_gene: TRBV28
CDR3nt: TGTGCCAGCAATACAAACGGGGCAGTCCTACGAGAGGAGCAGTACTTC
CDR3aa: CASNTNGAVLREEQYF

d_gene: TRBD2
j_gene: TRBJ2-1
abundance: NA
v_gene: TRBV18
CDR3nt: TGTGCCAGCTCACCACTAGCGGGAAGCTACAATGAGCAGTTCTTC
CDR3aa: CASSPLAGSYNEQFF

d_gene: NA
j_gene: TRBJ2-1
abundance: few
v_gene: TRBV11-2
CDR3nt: TGTGCCAGCAGCCCCGACAGGCATGAGCAGTTCTTC
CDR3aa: CASSPDRHEQFF

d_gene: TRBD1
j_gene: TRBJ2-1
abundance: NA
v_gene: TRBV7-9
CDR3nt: TGTGCCAGCAGCTTAACGGGACAGGGGGCAAAGAATGAGCAGTTCTTC
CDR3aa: CASSLTGQGAKNEQFF

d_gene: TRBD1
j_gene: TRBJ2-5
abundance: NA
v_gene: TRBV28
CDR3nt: TGTGCCAGCAGTTCGGCCGGGACAGCCCAAGAGACCCAGTACTTC
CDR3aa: CASSSAGTAQETQYF

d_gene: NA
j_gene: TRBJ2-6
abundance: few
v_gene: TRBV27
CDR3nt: TGTGCCAGCAAAACGGCTGGGGCCAACGTCCTGACTTTC
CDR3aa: CASKTAGANVLTF

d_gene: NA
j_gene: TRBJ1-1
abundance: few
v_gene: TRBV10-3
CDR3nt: TGTGCCATCAGATACCGGGAGGACACTGAAGCTTTCTTT
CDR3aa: CAIRYREDTEAFF

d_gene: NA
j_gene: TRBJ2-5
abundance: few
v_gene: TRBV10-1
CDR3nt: TGCGCCAGACATCTATCCAGTCTGTGGGAGACCCAGTACTTC
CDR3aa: CARHLSSLWETQYF

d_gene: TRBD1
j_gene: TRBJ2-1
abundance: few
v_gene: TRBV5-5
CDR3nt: TGTGCCAGCAGCTTGGCCATCGGACAGGTTTCCAATGAGCAGTTCTTC
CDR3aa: CASSLAIGQVSNEQFF

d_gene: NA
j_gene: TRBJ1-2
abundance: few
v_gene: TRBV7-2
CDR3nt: TGTGCCAGCAGCTTAGGGTCTTTAATCTATGGCTACACCTTC
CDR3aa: CASSLGSLIYGYTF

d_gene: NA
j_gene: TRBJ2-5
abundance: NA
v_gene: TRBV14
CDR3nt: TGTGCCAGCAGCCAAGGGGCGGCAGAGACCCAGTACTTC
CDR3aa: CASSQGAAETQYF

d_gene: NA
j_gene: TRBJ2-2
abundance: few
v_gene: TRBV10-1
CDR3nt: TGCGCCAGCAGTGAGTCAGGGTTAGGGGAGCTGTTTTTT
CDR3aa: CASSESGLGELFF

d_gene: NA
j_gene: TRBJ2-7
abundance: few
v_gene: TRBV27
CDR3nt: TGTGCCAGCAGTTTTCGGGGGTCGGGCTACGAGCAGTACTTC
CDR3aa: CASSFRGSGYEQYF

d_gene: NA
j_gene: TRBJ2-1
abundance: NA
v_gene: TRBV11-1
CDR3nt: TGTGCCAGCAGCCCCCGGACTACCTACAATGAGCAGTTCTTC
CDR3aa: CASSPRTTYNEQFF

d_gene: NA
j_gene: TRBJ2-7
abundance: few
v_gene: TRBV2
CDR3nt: TGTGCCAGCAGTGAACTCGACGAGCAGTACTTC
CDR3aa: CASSELDEQYF

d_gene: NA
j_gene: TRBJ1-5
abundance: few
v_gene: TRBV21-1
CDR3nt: TGTGCCAGCAGCAAAGAATGGGACGGCTATAGCAATCAGCCCCAGCATTTT
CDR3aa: CASSKEWDGYSNQPQHF

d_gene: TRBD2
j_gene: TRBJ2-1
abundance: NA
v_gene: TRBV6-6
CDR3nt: TGTGCCAGCAGTTCCGAACTAGCGGGAGGGCCTCTCGGGCAGTTCTTC
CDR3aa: CASSSELAGGPLGQFF

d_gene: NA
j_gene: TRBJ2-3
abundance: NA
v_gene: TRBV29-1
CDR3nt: TGCAGCGGTGGACAGACCTTAACCACAGATACGCAGTATTTT
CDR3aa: CSGGQTLTTDTQYF

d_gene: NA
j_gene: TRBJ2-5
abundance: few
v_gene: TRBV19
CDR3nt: TGTGCCAGTAGTCCTCTCGGGGTTACCTCCGTGACCCAGTACTTC
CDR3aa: CASSPLGVTSVTQYF

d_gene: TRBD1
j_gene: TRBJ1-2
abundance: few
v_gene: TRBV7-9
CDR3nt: TGTGCCAGCAGCTTATTCCTTGGACAGGGGCGAACTTACTATGGCTACACCTTC
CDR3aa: CASSLFLGQGRTYYGYTF

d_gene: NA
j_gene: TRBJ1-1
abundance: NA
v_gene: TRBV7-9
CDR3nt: TGTGCCAGCAGCGCTTTTTTACAGGGGAACACTGAAGCTTTCTTT
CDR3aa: CASSAFLQGNTEAFF

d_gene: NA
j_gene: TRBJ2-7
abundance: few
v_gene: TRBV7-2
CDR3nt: TGTGCCAGCAGCCCCAGTTTGGGTTACGAGCAGTACTTC
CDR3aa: CASSPSLGYEQYF

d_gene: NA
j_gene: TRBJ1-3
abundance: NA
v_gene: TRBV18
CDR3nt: TGTGCCAGCAGGACGGCTGGAAACACCATATATTTT
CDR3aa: CASRTAGNTIYF

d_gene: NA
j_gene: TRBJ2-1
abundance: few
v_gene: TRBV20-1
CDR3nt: TGCAGTGCTAGAGGGGGCAATGAGCAGTTCTTC
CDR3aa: CSARGGNEQFF

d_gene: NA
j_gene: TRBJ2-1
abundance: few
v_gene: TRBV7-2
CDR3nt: TGTGCCAGCAGCTTAATGCCAGGGGCCTACAATGAGCAGTTCTTC
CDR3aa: CASSLMPGAYNEQFF